This T cell receptor (beta chain) was captured in a study of T cells in Graves' hyperthyroidism and ophthalmopathy. Overall study context: Initial diagnosis, before any treatment, was when peripheral blood was collected.

This clonotype was observed at least ten times. Authors of the study amplified TCR beta CDR3 regions from RNA transcripts. The TCR CDR3 first-round RT-PCR relied on the HTBI primer set. TCRdb re-called the multiplex PCR reads through MiXCR, storing one row per CDR3 protein. The data show under 300,000 distinct CDR3 sequences, 10% to 15% seen once. Germline assignment: CDR1 MNHEY and CDR2 SMNVEV (reference sequence). The germline V and J ends were trimmed by 3 bases and 4 bases, with 10 bases remaining between them. The CDR3 has 14 amino acids. V gene TRBV27 combines with J gene TRBJ1-5; D perhaps matches TRBD1 (5 bases). Sequencing was performed on blood. The sequence came from a woman in her 30s with Graves' hyperthyroidism that later progressed to Graves' ophthalmopathy. The CDR3 DNA is TGTGCCAGCAGTTTCGGGGGAACGAATCAGCCCCAGCATTTT. It codes for CASSFGGTNQPQHF.